The source of this T cell receptor (beta chain) is a study of cytomegalovirus exposure and HLA in healthy donors. Regarding the study as a whole: In a later analysis, at a false discovery rate of 0.05, roughly 18,000 TCR beta sequences were associated with HLA alleles. Accounts indicate the classifier identified cytomegalovirus status with strong specificity and sensitivity.

This CDR3 comprises 17 residues. CDR1 and CDR2 from the germline V gene are SGDLS and YYNGEE. Trimming removed 0 bases from V and 6 bases from J; junction bases left unmatched: 9. With regard to this clone: Its antigen is not known.

A multiplex PCR was run with 60 Vbeta primers and 13 Jbeta primers. Libraries were prepared by immunoSEQ multiplex PCR; TCRdb keeps only in-frame clonotypes and omits some of them. The sample lists about 70,000 clones, 74% seen once, with approximately 10% in the top ten. The clonotype comes from a human donor in good health. Sequenced material: PBMCs. The chain employs TRBV9 and TRBJ2-1, with 10 bases lining up with TRBD2. The CDR3 region is CASSVGRLAGVVNEQFF. As DNA, the CDR3 is TGTGCCAGCAGCGTAGGGAGGCTAGCGGGAGTGGTCAATGAGCAGTTCTTC.